This TCR beta chain was captured by sequencing in a study of tumor and adjacent non-tumor tissue in lung cancer. Across the study: On average, productive TCRbeta reads reached some 4.2 million per sample.

Whole-study findings and limits: Top 100 clones took a larger repertoire share in normal lung. Higher tumor TCR diversity was associated with shorter survival. Tumor tissue had significantly higher TCR diversity than normal lung.

No cell sorting was done before RNA was extracted from the tissue. The sample holds many counts of this clonotype. Its specificity is not known. A modified ARM-PCR protocol with three rounds of nested PCR amplified TCRbeta. TCRdb analysed the multiplex PCR reads with MiXCR anew, one entry per CDR3 protein. The data hold roughly 76,000 distinct CDR3 sequences, with around 70% observed a single time. The germline gives CDR1 MNHEY, CDR2 SVGAGI. V gave up 2 bases and J gave up 2 bases; unmatched junction bases: 7. The CDR3 loop spans 16 amino acids. Sequenced material: lung tumor tissue. V and J are TRBV6-5 and TRBJ2-3, with 7 bases that match TRBD2. The TCR comes from a woman aged 65 to 85 with non-small cell lung cancer. The CDR3 nucleotides are TGTGCCAGCAGTTACCAGCCTAGCGGCTCCACAGATACGCAGTATTTT. Residues: CASSYQPSGSTDTQYF.